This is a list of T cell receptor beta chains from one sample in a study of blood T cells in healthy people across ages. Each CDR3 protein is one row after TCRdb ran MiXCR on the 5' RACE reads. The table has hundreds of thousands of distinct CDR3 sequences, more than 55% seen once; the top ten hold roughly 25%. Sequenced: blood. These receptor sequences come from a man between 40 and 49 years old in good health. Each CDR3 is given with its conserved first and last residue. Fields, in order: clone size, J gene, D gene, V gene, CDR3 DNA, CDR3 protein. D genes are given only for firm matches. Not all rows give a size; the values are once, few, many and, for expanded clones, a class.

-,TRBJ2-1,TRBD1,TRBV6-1,TGTGCCAGCAGCCCCGCCCCAGCCATCGGGACAGGGAGCGATGAGCAGTTCTTC,CASSPAPAIGTGSDEQFF
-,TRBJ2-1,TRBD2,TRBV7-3,TGTGCCAGCAGCTTAGCGGGAGGGATGGTGGAGGAGCAGTTCTTC,CASSLAGGMVEEQFF
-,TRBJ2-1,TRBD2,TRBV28,TGTGCCAGCAGCAGAGAAGGACTAGTGGGAGGCAGATACAATGAGCAGTTCTTC,CASSREGLVGGRYNEQFF
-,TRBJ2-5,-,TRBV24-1,TGTGCCACCAGTGACAACGGGGGCCGGGATGAGCAGTACTTC,CATSDNGGRDEQYF
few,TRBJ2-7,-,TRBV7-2,TGTGCCAGCAGCTCTTACTCAGGGATACAATACGAGCAGTACTTC,CASSSYSGIQYEQYF
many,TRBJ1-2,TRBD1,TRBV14,TGTGCCAGCAGCCTAGGGACAGAGACCGCCACCTTC,CASSLGTETATF
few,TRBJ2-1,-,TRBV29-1,TGCAGCGTTGAAGGGCGGAGCTCCTACAATGAGCAGTTCTTC,CSVEGRSSYNEQFF
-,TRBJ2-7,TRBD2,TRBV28,TGTGCCAGCAGCTTCTTAGCGGGAGACCCTTTTACGGGCGAGCAGTACTTC,CASSFLAGDPFTGEQYF
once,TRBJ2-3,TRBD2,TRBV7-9,TGTGCCAGCAGTTTACTAGCGGGCCTCGCGCCAGATACGCAGTATTTT,CASSLLAGLAPDTQYF
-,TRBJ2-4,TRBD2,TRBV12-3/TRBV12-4,TGTGCCAGCAGTTTAGGTCGACTAGCGGGAACCAAAAACATTCAGTACTTC,CASSLGRLAGTKNIQYF